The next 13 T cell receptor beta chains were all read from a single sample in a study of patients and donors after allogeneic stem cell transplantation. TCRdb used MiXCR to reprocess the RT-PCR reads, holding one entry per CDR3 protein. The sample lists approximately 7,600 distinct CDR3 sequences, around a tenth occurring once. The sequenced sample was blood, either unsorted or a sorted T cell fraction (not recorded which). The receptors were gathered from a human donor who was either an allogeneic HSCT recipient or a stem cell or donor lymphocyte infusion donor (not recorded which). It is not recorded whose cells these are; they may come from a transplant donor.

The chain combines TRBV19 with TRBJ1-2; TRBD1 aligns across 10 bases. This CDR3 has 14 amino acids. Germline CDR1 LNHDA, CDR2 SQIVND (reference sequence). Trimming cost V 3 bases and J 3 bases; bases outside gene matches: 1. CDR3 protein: CASSMTGGDYGYTF. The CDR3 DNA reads TGTGCCAGTAGTATGACAGGGGGCGACTATGGCTACACCTTC. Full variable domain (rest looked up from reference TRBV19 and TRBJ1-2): DGGITQSPKYLFRKEGQNVTLSCEQNLNHDAMYWYRQDPGQGLRLIYYSQIVNDFQKGDIAEGYSVSREKKESFPLTVTSAQKNPTAFYLCASSMTGGDYGYTFGSGTRLTVV.

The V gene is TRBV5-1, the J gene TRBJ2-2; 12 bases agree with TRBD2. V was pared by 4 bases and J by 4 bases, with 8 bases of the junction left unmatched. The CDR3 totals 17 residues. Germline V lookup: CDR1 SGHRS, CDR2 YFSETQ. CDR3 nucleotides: TGCGCCAGCAGCCCCCGACTAGCGGGGGTGAGCACCGGGGAGCTGTTTTTT. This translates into CASSPRLAGVSTGELFF.

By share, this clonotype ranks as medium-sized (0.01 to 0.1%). The CDR3 DNA reads TGTGCCAGCAGTTGGACAGGGGCTCAGCCCCAGCATTTT. Its protein is CASSWTGAQPQHF. The chain uses TRBV5-5 and TRBJ1-5, with 9 bases aligning to TRBD1. The germline V gene encodes CDR1 SGHKS and CDR2 YYEKEE (reference sequence). J gave up 6 bases and V 5 bases, and 3 bases lay outside the gene matches. This CDR3 has 13 amino acids.

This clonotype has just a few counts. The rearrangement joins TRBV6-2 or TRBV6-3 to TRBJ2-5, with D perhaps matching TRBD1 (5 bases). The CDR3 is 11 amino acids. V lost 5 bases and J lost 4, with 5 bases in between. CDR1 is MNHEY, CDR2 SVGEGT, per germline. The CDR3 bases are TGTGCCAGCAGTAGGGGAGAGACCCAGTACTTC. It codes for CASSRGETQYF.

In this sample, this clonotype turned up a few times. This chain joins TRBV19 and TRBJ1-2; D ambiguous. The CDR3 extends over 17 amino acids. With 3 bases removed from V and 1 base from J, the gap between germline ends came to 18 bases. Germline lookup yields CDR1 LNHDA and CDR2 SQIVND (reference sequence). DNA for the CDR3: TGTGCCAGTAGTATGGGGTCGGACCCCCACCTTAACTATGGCTACACCTTC. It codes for CASSMGSDPHLNYGYTF.

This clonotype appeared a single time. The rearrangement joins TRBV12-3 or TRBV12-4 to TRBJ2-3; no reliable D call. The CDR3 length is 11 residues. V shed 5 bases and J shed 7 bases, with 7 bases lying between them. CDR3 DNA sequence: TGTGCCAGCAGTCCTGGTAATACGCAGTATTTT. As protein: CASSPGNTQYF.

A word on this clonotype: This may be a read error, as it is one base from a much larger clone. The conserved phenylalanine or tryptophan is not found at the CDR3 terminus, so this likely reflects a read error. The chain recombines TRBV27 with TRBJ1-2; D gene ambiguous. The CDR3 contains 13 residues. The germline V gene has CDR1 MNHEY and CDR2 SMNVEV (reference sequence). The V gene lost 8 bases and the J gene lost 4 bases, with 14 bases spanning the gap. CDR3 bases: TGTGCCAGCGCTACAACTGGGTTCTATGGCTACACCTTA. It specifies CASATTGFYGYTL.

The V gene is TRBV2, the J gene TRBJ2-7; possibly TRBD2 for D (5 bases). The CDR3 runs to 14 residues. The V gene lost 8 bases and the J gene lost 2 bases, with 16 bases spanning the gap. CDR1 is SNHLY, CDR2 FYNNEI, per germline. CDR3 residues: CASLTDFQAYEQYF. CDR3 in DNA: TGTGCCAGCTTGACGGACTTTCAGGCCTACGAGCAGTACTTC.

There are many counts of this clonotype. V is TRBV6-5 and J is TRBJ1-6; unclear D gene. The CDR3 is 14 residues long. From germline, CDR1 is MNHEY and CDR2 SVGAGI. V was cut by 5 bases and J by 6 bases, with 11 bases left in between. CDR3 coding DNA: TGTGCCAGCAGTAATTTTTTGGGTAATTCACCCCTCCACTTT. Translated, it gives CASSNFLGNSPLHF.

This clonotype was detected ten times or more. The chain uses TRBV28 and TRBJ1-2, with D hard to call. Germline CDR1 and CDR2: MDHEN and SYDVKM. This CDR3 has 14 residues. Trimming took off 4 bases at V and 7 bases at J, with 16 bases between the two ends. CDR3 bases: TGTGCCAGCAGTTCCTTCCCGGAGGGAGGTGGCTACACCTTC. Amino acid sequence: CASSSFPEGGGYTF.

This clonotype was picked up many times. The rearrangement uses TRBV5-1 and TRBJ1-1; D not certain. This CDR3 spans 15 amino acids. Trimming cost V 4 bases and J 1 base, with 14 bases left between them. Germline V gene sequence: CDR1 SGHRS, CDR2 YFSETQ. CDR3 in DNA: TGCGCCAGCAGCCCCGCGACATCCTCGAACACTGAAGCTTTCTTT. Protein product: CASSPATSSNTEAFF.

CDR3: CSARGQLNRANVLTF. CDR3 nucleotides: TGCAGTGCTAGAGGACAGCTCAATCGGGCCAACGTCCTGACTTTC. This chain joins TRBV20-1 and TRBJ2-6, with a weak D call TRBD1 (5 bases). Germline assignment: CDR1 DFQATT and CDR2 SNEGSKA (reference sequence). V gave up 1 base and J gave up 5 bases, with 12 bases separating them. CDR3 length equals 15 residues.

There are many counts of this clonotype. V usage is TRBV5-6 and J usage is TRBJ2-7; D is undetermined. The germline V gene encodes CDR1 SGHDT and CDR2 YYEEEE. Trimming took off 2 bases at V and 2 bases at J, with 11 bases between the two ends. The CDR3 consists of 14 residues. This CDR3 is CASSLGAAAYEQYF. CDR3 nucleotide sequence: TGTGCCAGCAGCTTAGGCGCGGCCGCCTACGAGCAGTACTTC.